This record looks at one T cell receptor beta chain sequence and its context. The antigen is unknown. The sample's time point: persistent/refractory GD, antithyroid drugs over 5 years with positive TRAb. The TCR library used RNA extracted from PBMCs. Collection of peripheral blood (approximately 9 milliliters) was done using EDTA tubes. The CDR3 runs 14 residues. The V end lost 6 bases, the J end lost 3 bases, and 12 bases lay between the germline ends. Germline V gives CDR1 ENHRY, CDR2 SYGVKD. The sample comes from a study of regulatory T cells in long-lasting Graves disease. HTBI primers from iRepertoire and Arm-PCR of CDR3 regions yielded the TCR beta libraries. TCRdb recomputed calls from the multiplex PCR reads with MiXCR, one row per CDR3 protein. The table records approximately 500,000 distinct CDR3 sequences, 20% to 25% of them present only once. Study results and caveats: Rather than thyroid tissue, only peripheral blood underwent study. Persistent Graves' patients showed a TCR diversity that was lower than that of newly diagnosed ones. With persistent disease, TRBV28, TRBJ1-2 and TRBJ2-5 were the favored segments.

Sequencing was performed on peripheral blood mononuclear cells (PBMCs), taken when the disease was refractory, from a patient treated with antithyroid drugs. This TCR came from a female donor with Graves disease. This chain connects TRBV10-3 to TRBJ2-4; D may be TRBD2 (7 bases). This CDR3 is CAIRGGGDKNIQYF. For the CDR3, the DNA is TGTGCCATCAGAGGAGGGGGGGACAAAAACATTCAGTACTTC.